This T cell receptor (beta chain) was retrieved from a study of regulatory and conventional T cells in RAG deficiency. The length of the CDR3 is 14 residues. Deletions cut 0 bases from V and 4 bases from J, with 9 bases between. Germline V gene lookup returns CDR1 SGDLS and CDR2 YYNGEE. Clones were read by immunoSEQ multiplex PCR, and TCRdb kept only the in-frame ones, dropping some. The sample carries tens of thousands of clones, around 91% recorded once. This sample also belongs to another study, concerning regulatory T cells. From that second work: Primers: 52 TRBV forward and 13 TRBJ reverse.

The sequence was collected from a human donor in good health. Sequences were obtained from CD8+ T cells sorted from blood. The gene calls are TRBV9 and TRBJ2-3; the D is unclear. The DNA for the CDR3 is TGTGCCAGCAGCGTAGTTCCCTCGGCAGATACGCAGTATTTT. The encoded protein is CASSVVPSADTQYF.